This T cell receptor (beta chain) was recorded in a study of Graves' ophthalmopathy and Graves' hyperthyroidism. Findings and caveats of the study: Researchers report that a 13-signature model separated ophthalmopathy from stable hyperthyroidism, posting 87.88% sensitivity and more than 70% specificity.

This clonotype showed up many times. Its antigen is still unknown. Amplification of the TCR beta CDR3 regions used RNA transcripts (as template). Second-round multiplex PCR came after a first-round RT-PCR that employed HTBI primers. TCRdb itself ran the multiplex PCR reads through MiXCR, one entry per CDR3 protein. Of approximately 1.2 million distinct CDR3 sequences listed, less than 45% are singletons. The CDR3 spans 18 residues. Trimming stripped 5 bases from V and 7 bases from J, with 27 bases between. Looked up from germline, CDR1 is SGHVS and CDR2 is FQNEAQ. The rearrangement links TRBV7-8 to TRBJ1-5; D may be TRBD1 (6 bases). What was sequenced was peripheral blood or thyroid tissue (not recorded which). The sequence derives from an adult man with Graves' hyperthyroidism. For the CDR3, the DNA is TGTGCCAGCAGCCGAAAACGGGCAGGGGAAATCGTGGGACAGCCCCAGCATTTT. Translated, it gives CASSRKRAGEIVGQPQHF.